Following are 16 T cell receptor beta chains from one sample sequenced in a study of tumor-infiltrating lymphocytes in oesophageal squamous cell carcinoma. Each CDR3 protein gets one entry after TCRdb re-called the PCR reads with MiXCR. Of tens of thousands of distinct CDR3 sequences listed, around a third are singletons. Sequencing was done on a sample of esophageal tumor tissue. The receptors come from a female donor with esophageal squamous cell carcinoma.

This clonotype was detected many times. The chain is built from TRBV5-1 and TRBJ2-1; TRBD1 or TRBD2 may be the D gene (5 bases each). The germline CDR1 and CDR2 sequences are SGHRS and YFSETQ. The V end was cut by 2 bases, the J end by 4 bases, with 13 bases between. CDR3 length: 15 residues. CDR3 sequence (DNA): TGCGCCAGCAGCTTAGGCGTGGGACCTTACAATGAGCAGTTCTTC. Amino acids: CASSLGVGPYNEQFF.

Comments on this clonotype: A much larger clone is a single base away; this may be a read error. CDR3 coding DNA: TGTGCCAGCACAGGGACTAGCGGGAGAGAGCAGTACTTC. It yields the protein CASTGTSGREQYF. The rearrangement uses TRBV6-6 and TRBJ2-7; TRBD2 aligns across 14 bases. The trim removed 7 bases at V and 7 bases at J, leaving 3 bases unmatched. The CDR3 has 13 residues. The germline V gene encodes CDR1 MNHNY and CDR2 SVGAGI (reference sequence).

On this clonotype itself: This may stem from a read error, because a much larger clone lies one nucleotide away. In DNA, the CDR3 is TGCGCCAGCAGAGACGGTCGTGGTGGTGAGCAGTACTTC. Translating it yields CASRDGRGGEQYF. This chain joins TRBV5-1 and TRBJ2-1; D remains unclear. The DNA end favors TRBJ2-7, so the J call may be wrong. The CDR3 has 13 residues. The germline V gene encodes CDR1 SGHRS and CDR2 YFSETQ.

A remark on this clonotype: The conserved final phenylalanine or tryptophan is absent from the CDR3, which likely points to a read error. Because the CDR3's place on the DNA is in doubt, the DNA is left out and the CDR3 is given as listed by TCRdb. The chain is built from TRBV6-1 and TRBJ2-5; TRBD1, the table's D call, lacks a check against the DNA. The CDR3 is 17 amino acids in total, end residues counted. The germline V gene encodes CDR1 MNHNS and CDR2 SASEGT. CDR3 loop: CASSDWDSRNSPLHFGN.

The J gene is TRBJ1-4, the V gene TRBV3-1; TRBD1 matches 8 bases. Germline V gene sequence: CDR1 LGHDT, CDR2 YNNKEL (reference sequence). The CDR3 runs to 15 residues. With 0 bases clipped from V and 5 bases from J, the junction kept 2 bases outside the gene matches. The CDR3, as DNA: TGTGCCAGCAGCCAAGAAAGGACAGGGAATGAAAAACTGTTTTTT. This gives the protein CASSQERTGNEKLFF.

This clonotype was recorded many times. The genes are TRBV20-1 and TRBJ2-3; 9 bases line up with TRBD1. Germline V gene lookup returns CDR1 DFQATT and CDR2 SNEGSKA (reference sequence). The CDR3 is 14 amino acids. V lost 7 bases and J lost 0; bases outside the gene matches: 5. The CDR3 is CSVWDRESTDTQYF. CDR3 nucleotides: TGCAGTGTGTGGGACAGGGAAAGCACAGATACGCAGTATTTT.

This clonotype showed up many times. An end of the junction differs from the germline gene, which may be a read error. The V call is TRBV12-3 or TRBV12-4, the J call TRBJ2-1; 10 positions agree with TRBD1. This CDR3 comprises 14 residues. The CDR3 DNA reads as TGTGCCAGCAGTACCCAACCACCTAGGACAGGGGGTGCCTTC. Residues: CASSTQPPRTGGAF.

The chain couples TRBV4-1 to TRBJ1-4, with D possibly TRBD1 on 5 matching bases. Germline assignment: CDR1 MGHRA and CDR2 YSYEKL. The V end was cut by 1 base, the J end by 8 bases, with 17 bases between. CDR3 length: 16 residues. The CDR3 protein is CASSQGEGVVWEKLFF. CDR3 DNA sequence: TGCGCCAGCAGCCAAGGCGAAGGGGTAGTTTGGGAAAAACTGTTTTTT.

This clonotype occurred many times. The rearrangement uses TRBV4-1 and TRBJ2-5; 7 nucleotides align to TRBD1. The DNA matches TRBJ2-7 better at its end, which makes the J call doubtful. Germline assignment: CDR1 MGHRA and CDR2 YSYEKL. The CDR3 contains 13 residues. CDR3 in DNA: TGCGCCAGCAGCCAAGTAGGGGGCGACGAGCAGTACTTC. Encoded protein: CASSQVGGDEQYF.

This chain links TRBV7-3 with TRBJ2-3; 9 bases match TRBD2. Gene TRBJ2-5 matches the end of the DNA better, so the J call may be wrong. Germline loops: CDR1 SGHTA, CDR2 FQGTGA. The CDR3 is 15 residues long. CDR3 nucleotides: TGTGCCAGCAGCGTCGGCGCGGGGGGGTTAGAGACCCAGTACTTC. Translating it yields CASSVGAGGLETQYF.

This clonotype turned up a few times. This sequence joins TRBV5-6 and TRBJ2-5; 7 nucleotides agree with TRBD1. The V gene end was trimmed by 4 bases and the J gene end by 9 bases; junction bases not matched to a gene: 6. The germline V gene has CDR1 SGHDT and CDR2 YYEEEE. The CDR3 sequence is 12 residues long. CDR3 sequence: CASSLYRGAQYF. In DNA form, the CDR3 reads TGTGCCAGCAGCCTTTACAGGGGAGCCCAGTACTTC.

This clonotype occurred a few times. The chain is built from TRBV12-3 or TRBV12-4 and TRBJ2-1; 7 nucleotides agree with TRBD1. The end of the DNA fits TRBJ2-5 better, so the J call may be wrong. CDR3 length: 11 amino acids. In DNA form, the CDR3 reads TGTGCCAGCAAGACAGGGGAGACCCAGTACTTC. This sequence encodes CASKTGETQYF.

This clonotype was observed once. This sequence joins TRBV25-1 and TRBJ2-3; D uncertain. The assigned J gene may be wrong: the sequence end matches TRBJ2-7 better. CDR1 and CDR2 from the germline V gene are MGHDK and SYGVNS. The CDR3 runs to 11 residues. The CDR3 sequence: CASSITDEQYF. The CDR3 DNA follows: TGTGCCAGCAGTATTACAGACGAGCAGTACTTC.

The chain carries TRBV2 and TRBJ2-6; the D is unclear. Germline CDR1 reads SNHLY; CDR2 reads FYNNEI. The CDR3 totals 14 residues. The V end lost 1 base, the J end lost 3 bases, and 4 bases lay between the germline ends. The DNA of the CDR3 is TGTGCCAGCAGTGAAGAGTATGGGGCCAACGTCCTGACTTTC. It yields the protein CASSEEYGANVLTF. The entire variable domain, with the rest obtained from reference TRBV2 and TRBJ2-6, is as follows: EPEVTQTPSHQVTQMGQEVILRCVPISNHLYFYWYRQILGQKVEFLVSFYNNEISEKSEIFDDQFSVERPDGSNFTLKIRSTKLEDSAMYFCASSEEYGANVLTFGAGSRLTVL.

By frequency in the sample, this clonotype is medium-sized. Here the CDR3 reads CASSFSGRGDTQYF. CDR3 coding DNA: TGTGCCAGCAGTTTCAGCGGGAGGGGGGATACGCAGTATTTT. The chain has TRBV12-3 or TRBV12-4 and TRBJ2-3; TRBD2 matches at 10 bases. This CDR3 is built from 14 residues. The J segment lost 6 bases and the V segment lost 3 bases, leaving 3 bases of the junction unmatched.

For this clonotype: A read error is likely, as this CDR3 ends without the conserved phenylalanine or tryptophan. The limits of the CDR3 on the DNA are not certain, so only TCRdb's listed CDR3 is given. The J gene is TRBJ2-3, the V gene TRBV27; the table gives TRBD2 as D, unverified against the DNA. The germline V gene encodes CDR1 MNHEY and CDR2 SMNVEV (reference sequence). A total of 19 residues make up the CDR3, ends included. CDR3 loop: CASSLNLDRTYNSPLHFGN.